This T cell receptor beta chain came from a study of spatial heterogeneity in lung cancer. Study as a whole: Alpha-chain detections were consistently fewer than beta-chain detections among the sequences. TCR transcript abundance in tumor regions was strongly correlated with the T cell module score obtained from matched bulk RNA-seq. On average, each unique TCR and UMI combination appeared more than ten times in raw reads. Study findings and constraints: Intratumoral expanded alpha and beta TCR counts were found to track tumor mutation counts.

This CDR3 contains 15 residues. Trimming left V 1 base short and J 7 bases short, with 12 bases between. Germline-derived CDR1 and CDR2 are SGHRS and YFSETQ. TCR cDNA molecules were tagged individually, and each one carried a unique molecular identifier. TCRdb re-called the 5' RACE reads with MiXCR, one entry per CDR3 protein. This table holds tens of thousands of distinct CDR3 sequences, 6.4% found once. This clonotype was seen at least ten times. What it binds is unknown. Indicated time point: sample taken at primary tumor resection. This sequence was found in a male donor with early-stage non-small cell lung cancer. Sequenced here: lung tumor tissue, sampled at surgery. V is TRBV5-1 and J is TRBJ1-6, with D perhaps matching TRBD1 (6 bases). CDR3 sequence (DNA): TGCGCCAGCAGCTTGAAGTTTCAGGGGAATTCACCCCTCCACTTT. Protein product: CASSLKFQGNSPLHF.